This is a list of T cell receptor beta chains from one sample in a study of blood T cell repertoires in COVID-19. The assay was immunoSEQ multiplex PCR, and TCRdb's table has in-frame clones only and misses some. Of 150,000 to 200,000 clones in the sample, 70% to 90% were seen once. What was sequenced was peripheral blood. These receptors were obtained from a man between 65 and 85 years old with active or convalescent COVID-19. Each CDR3 is given without its conserved first and last residue.

cdr3_length | j_call | v_call | cdr3_aa
12 | TRBJ1-2 | TRBV28 | ASSSTGQGNGYT
14 | TRBJ2-1 | TRBV6-6 | ASRPSRDRGLNEQF
11 | TRBJ2-1 | TRBV24-1 | ATRDRTYNEQF
13 | TRBJ1-6 | TRBV27 | ASSLRRGWNSPLH
11 | TRBJ2-3 | TRBV30 | ACPGQHTDTQY
13 | TRBJ2-7 | TRBV6-4 | ASSVRTSVPYEQY
13 | TRBJ2-3 | TRBV7-2 | ASSLAPGGGDTQY
12 | TRBJ2-5 | TRBV3-1/TRBV3-2 | ASREQGRQETQY
11 | TRBJ2-7 | TRBV10-1 | ASSANRGREQY
12 | TRBJ1-1 | TRBV7-9 | ASSLNGLNTEAF
11 | TRBJ1-1 | TRBV12-3/TRBV12-4 | ASSSARATEAF
13 | TRBJ1-5 | TRBV24-1 | ATWGGECGNQPQH
12 | TRBJ1-2 | TRBV6-5 | ASSYRQVFGGYT
13 | TRBJ2-7 | TRBV28 | ASSSIGLGGREQY
11 | TRBJ1-3 | TRBV10-3 | AIRDRGGNTIY
14 | TRBJ1-3 | TRBV5-8 | ASSRTGLPPGNTIY
12 | TRBJ1-1 | TRBV5-1 | ASLEGTANTEAF
12 | TRBJ1-6 | TRBV28 | ASMGTGGDSPLH
12 | TRBJ2-3 | TRBV10-3 | AITPQRDADTQY
14 | TRBJ2-5 | TRBV3-1/TRBV3-2 | ASSQDPAGGQETQY
17 | TRBJ2-3 | TRBV11-3 | ASSLFDLRTGSHTDTQY
13 | TRBJ2-2 | TRBV15 | ATSRGLADTGELF
12 | TRBJ1-2 | TRBV27 | ASSPDGGNYGYT
11 | TRBJ2-7 | TRBV18 | ASSLGQTYEQY
13 | TRBJ2-1 | TRBV7-9 | ASSHSGRADNEQF
14 | TRBJ2-1 | TRBV4-3 | ASSQDWWEGNNEQF
9 | TRBJ2-1 | TRBV12-3/TRBV12-4 | ASSLYNEQF
17 | TRBJ2-7 | TRBV7-2 | ASSLGSSGGFPWDYEQY
14 | TRBJ2-3 | TRBV20-1 | SASLASGGAGDTQY
14 | TRBJ1-6 | TRBV19 | ASARDRGTYNSPLH
12 | TRBJ2-3 | TRBV7-2 | ASSLVAASDTQY
15 | TRBJ2-2 | TRBV5-1 | ASSSRTSGDNTGELF
13 | TRBJ1-1 | TRBV6-6 | ASSYPRDRRAEAF
13 | TRBJ1-6 | TRBV3-1/TRBV3-2 | ASSQEDRVGSPLH
11 | TRBJ1-5 | TRBV15 | ATSREVVQPQH
14 | TRBJ2-7 | TRBV2 | ASSWDRGRSGYEQY
10 | TRBJ1-1 | TRBV29-1 | SVESLNTEAF
15 | TRBJ2-1 | TRBV6-2/TRBV6-3 | ASSYSSSGRFTNEQF
11 | TRBJ1-1 | TRBV2 | ASSVGGRTEAF
12 | TRBJ2-2 | TRBV5-4 | ASSLGSGNGELF
17 | TRBJ2-7 | TRBV7-2 | ASSLGWGHPGFIGYEQY
12 | TRBJ2-5 | TRBV27 | ASSLFGGQETQY